This TCR beta chain was identified in a study of shared clonotypes between healthy human individuals. CD45RO negativity and positive selection for CCR7 defined naive CD8 cells, a population that excluded terminally differentiated effector memory CD45RA+ cells. Each subset's genomic DNA was split evenly across several immunoSEQ plates. The data were produced by immunoSEQ multiplex PCR, yet TCRdb's version contains in-frame clones alone and is incomplete. The sample includes about 2,200,000 clones, 93% of them seen just once. The CDR3 runs 16 residues. Germline V gene data show CDR1 as LGHNA and CDR2 as YSLEER. J lost 2 bases, V lost 0 bases, and 5 bases had no gene match. General observations from the study: Investigators collected only blood, and repertoires in tissues likely differ.

As for this clone: Its antigen remains unidentified. This sample includes further DNA sequences coding for the same CDR3.

This chain uses TRBV4-3 with TRBJ2-7, with 9 bases identical to TRBD2. The sequencing sample was made of naive CD8+ T cells from PBMCs. This TCR was sampled from a man between 18 and 29 years old in good health. Some clones in this sample may be carry-over from other donors' samples. CDR3 sequence reads: CASSQDLASGTYEQYF. CDR3 nucleotide sequence: TGCGCCAGCAGCCAAGATTTGGCTAGCGGGACCTACGAGCAGTACTTC.